The entry that follows covers one T cell receptor beta chain sequence. This sample is part of a study of CD8 T cells in ankylosing spondylitis. A single record per CDR3 protein comes from TCRdb applying MiXCR to the 5' RACE reads. The sample has 250,000 to 350,000 distinct CDR3 sequences, around 21% seen once; the top ten hold around 3.2%. Germline CDR1 and CDR2: LNHDA and SQIVND (reference sequence). This CDR3 is 15 amino acids long. Trimming at V came to 3 bases and at J to 2 bases, leaving 5 bases not matched to a gene. The sample taken for sequencing was blood, either unsorted or a sorted T cell fraction (not recorded which). This rearrangement joins TRBV19 to TRBJ2-3; 7 nucleotides line up with TRBD1. The sequence came from a female donor with ankylosing spondylitis or in good health (not recorded which). The CDR3 sequence is CASSIRGGNTDTQYF. CDR3 nucleotide sequence: TGTGCCAGTAGTATTCGAGGGGGCAACACAGATACGCAGTATTTT.